This entry lists 4 T cell receptor beta chains sequenced from one sample in a study of CD8 T cells in ankylosing spondylitis. TCRdb re-called the 5' RACE reads with MiXCR, one entry per CDR3 protein. Of hundreds of thousands of distinct CDR3 sequences in the sample, 8% to 10% are singletons; the top ten hold more than 4%. The sequenced material came from blood, either unsorted or a sorted T cell fraction (not recorded which). These receptors all come from a female donor with ankylosing spondylitis or in good health (not recorded which).

This clonotype was found a few times. The chain uses TRBV7-2 and TRBJ1-2, with TRBD1 matching over 8 bases. V was clipped by 2 bases and J by 8 bases; unmatched bases: 13. The CDR3 covers 16 residues. Per germline, CDR1 SGHTA and CDR2 FQGNSA. The CDR3 sequence: CASSLSGRGQNHGYTF. The CDR3, as DNA: TGTGCCAGCAGCTTATCGGGCAGGGGGCAGAATCACGGCTACACCTTC.

The sample holds one count of this clonotype. This clone may be a read error of a much larger clone one base away. The V call is TRBV7-9, the J call TRBJ1-1; 9 bases map to TRBD1. The CDR3 is made up of 13 amino acids. V was pared by 2 bases and J by 13 bases, with 8 bases of the junction left unmatched. Germline V gene data show CDR1 as SEHNR and CDR2 as FQNEAQ (reference sequence). In DNA form, the CDR3 reads TGTGCCAGCAGCTTATATGGGACAGGGCAGGTTTTCTTT. This codes for CASSLYGTGQVFF.

Ten or more counts support this clonotype. V and J are TRBV24-1 and TRBJ2-3, with D unclear. Germline V gives CDR1 KGHDR, CDR2 SFDVKD. Trimming took off 3 bases at V and 3 bases at J, with 3 bases between the two ends. This CDR3 spans 12 amino acids. The CDR3: CATSDITDTQYF. DNA of the CDR3: TGTGCCACCAGTGATATAACAGATACGCAGTATTTT.

The sample holds many counts of this clonotype. V gene TRBV6-6 combines with J gene TRBJ2-7; a possible D gene is TRBD2 (5 bases). Trimming pared 6 bases from V and 2 bases from J, leaving 8 bases between. The CDR3 runs to 12 residues. Looked up from germline, CDR1 is MNHNY and CDR2 is SVGAGI (reference sequence). The CDR3 DNA is TGTGCCAGCAGCCACGGGGCCTACGAGCAGTACTTC. Its protein product is CASSHGAYEQYF.